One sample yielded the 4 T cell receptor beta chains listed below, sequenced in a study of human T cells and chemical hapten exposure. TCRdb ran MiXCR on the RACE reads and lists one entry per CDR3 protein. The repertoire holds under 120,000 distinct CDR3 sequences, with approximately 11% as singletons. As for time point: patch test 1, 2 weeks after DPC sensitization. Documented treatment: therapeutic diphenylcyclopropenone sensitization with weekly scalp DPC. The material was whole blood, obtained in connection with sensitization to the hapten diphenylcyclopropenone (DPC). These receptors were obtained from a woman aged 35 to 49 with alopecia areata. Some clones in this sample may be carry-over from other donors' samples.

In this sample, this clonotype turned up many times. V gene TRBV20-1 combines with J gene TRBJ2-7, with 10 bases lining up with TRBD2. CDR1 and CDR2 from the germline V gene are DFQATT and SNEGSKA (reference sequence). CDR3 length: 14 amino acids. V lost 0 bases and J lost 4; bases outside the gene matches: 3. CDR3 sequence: CSARESGGAYEQYF. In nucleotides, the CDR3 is TGCAGTGCTAGAGAAAGCGGGGGGGCTTACGAGCAGTACTTC.

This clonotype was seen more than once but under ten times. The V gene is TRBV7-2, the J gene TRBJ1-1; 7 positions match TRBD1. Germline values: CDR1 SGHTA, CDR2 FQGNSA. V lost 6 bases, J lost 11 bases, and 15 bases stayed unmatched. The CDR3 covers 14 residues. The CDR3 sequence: CASRPQTQQGEAFF. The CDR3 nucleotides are TGTGCCAGCAGACCACAAACGCAGCAGGGGGAGGCTTTCTTT.

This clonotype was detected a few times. CDR3 residues: CASSTYGGRRFATNEKLFF. The CDR3 bases are TGTGCCAGTAGTACATATGGCGGACGTAGATTTGCAACTAATGAAAAACTGTTTTTT. The chain is built from TRBV19 and TRBJ1-4; D call uncertain. CDR3 size: 19 residues. Trimming stripped 4 bases from V and 0 bases from J, with 21 bases between. The germline gives CDR1 LNHDA, CDR2 SQIVND (reference sequence). Together with reference TRBV19 and TRBJ1-4, the CDR3 gives the full variable domain: DGGITQSPKYLFRKEGQNVTLSCEQNLNHDAMYWYRQDPGQGLRLIYYSQIVNDFQKGDIAEGYSVSREKKESFPLTVTSAQKNPTAFYLCASSTYGGRRFATNEKLFFGSGTQLSVL.

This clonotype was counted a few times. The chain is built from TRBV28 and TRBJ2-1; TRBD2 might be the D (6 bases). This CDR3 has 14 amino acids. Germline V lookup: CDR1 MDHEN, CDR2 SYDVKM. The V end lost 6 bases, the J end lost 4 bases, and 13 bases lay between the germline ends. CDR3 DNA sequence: TGTGCCAGCAGCTTCGGGGGTATTTACAATGAGCAGTTCTTC. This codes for CASSFGGIYNEQFF.